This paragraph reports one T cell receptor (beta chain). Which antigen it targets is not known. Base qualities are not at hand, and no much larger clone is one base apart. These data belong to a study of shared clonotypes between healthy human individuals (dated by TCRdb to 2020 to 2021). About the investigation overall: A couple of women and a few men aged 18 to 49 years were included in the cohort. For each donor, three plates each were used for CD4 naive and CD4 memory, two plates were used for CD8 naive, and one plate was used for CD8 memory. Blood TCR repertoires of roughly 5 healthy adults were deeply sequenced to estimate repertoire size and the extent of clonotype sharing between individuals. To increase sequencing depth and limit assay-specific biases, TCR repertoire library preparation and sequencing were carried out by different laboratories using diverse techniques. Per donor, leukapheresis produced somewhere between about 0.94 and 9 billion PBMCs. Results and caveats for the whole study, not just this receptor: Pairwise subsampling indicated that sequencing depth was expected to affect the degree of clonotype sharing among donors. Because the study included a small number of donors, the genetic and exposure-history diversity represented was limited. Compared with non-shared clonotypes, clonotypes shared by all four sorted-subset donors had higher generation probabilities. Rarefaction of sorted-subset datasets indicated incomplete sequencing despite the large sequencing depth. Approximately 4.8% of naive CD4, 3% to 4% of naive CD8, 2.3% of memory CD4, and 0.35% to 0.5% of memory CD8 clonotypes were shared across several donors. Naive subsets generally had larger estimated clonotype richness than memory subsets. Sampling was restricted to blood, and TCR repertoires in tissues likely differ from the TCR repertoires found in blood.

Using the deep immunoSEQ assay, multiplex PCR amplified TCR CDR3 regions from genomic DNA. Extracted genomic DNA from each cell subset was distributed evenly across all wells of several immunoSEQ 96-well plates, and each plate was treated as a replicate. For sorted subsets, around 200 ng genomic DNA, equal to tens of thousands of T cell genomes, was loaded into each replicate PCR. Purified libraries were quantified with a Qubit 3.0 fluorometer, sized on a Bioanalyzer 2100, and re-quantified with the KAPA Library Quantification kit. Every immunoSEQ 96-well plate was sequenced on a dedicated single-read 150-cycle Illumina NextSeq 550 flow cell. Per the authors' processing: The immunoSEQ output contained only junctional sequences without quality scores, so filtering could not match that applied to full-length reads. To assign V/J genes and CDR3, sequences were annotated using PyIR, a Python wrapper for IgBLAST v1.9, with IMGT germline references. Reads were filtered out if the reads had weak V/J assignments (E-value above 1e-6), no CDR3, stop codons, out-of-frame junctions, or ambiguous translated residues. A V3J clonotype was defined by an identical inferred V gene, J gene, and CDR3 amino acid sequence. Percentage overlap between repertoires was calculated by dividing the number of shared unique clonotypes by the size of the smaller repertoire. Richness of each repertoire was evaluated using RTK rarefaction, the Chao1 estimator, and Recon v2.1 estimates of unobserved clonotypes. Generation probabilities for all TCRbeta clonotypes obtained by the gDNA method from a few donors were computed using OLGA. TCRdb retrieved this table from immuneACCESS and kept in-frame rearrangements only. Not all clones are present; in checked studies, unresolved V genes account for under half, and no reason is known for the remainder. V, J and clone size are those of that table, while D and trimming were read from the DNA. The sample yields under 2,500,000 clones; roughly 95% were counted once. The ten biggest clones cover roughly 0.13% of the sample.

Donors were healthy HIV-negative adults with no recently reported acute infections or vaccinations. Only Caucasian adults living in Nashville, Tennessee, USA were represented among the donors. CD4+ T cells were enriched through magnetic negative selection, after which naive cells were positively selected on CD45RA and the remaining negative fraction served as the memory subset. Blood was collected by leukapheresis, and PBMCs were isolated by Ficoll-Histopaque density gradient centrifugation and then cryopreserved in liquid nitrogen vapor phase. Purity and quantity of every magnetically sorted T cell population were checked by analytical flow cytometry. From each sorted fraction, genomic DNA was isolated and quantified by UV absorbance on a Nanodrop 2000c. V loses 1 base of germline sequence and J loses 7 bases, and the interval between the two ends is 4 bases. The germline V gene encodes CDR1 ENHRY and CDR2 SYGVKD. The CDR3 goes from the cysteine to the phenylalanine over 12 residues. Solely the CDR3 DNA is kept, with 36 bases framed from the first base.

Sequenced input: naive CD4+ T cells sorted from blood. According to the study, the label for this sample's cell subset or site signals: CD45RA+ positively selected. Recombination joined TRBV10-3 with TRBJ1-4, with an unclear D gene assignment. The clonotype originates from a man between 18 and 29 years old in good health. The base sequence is TGTGCCATCAGTGAGTACGGTGAAAAACTGTTTTTT. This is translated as CAISEYGEKLFF.